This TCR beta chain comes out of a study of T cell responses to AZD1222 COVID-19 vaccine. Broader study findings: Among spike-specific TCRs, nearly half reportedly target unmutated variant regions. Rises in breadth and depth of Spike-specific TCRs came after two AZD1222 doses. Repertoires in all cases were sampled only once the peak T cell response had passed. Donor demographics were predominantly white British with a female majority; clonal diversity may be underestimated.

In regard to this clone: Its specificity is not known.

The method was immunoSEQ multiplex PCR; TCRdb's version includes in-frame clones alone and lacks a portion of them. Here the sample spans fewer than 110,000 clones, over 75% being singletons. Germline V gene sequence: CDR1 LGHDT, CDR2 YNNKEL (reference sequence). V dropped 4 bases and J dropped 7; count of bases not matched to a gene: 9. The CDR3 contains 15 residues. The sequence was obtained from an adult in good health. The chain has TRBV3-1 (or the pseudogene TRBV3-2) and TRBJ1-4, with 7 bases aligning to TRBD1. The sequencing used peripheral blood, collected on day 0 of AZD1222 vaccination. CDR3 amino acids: CASSRLEGAGEKLFF. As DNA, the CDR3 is TGTGCCAGCAGCCGGCTGGAGGGGGCAGGTGAAAAACTGTTTTTT.